This record looks at one T cell receptor (beta chain) sequence and its context. This clonotype was counted only a few times. Which antigen it targets is not known. No much larger clonotype is one base removed from it; base qualities were not supplied. The data belong to a study of T-cell memory formation after mild COVID-19 (dated by TCRdb to the early 2020s). Study-level background: Most TCR sequence clusters were specific to one of the two donors. T-cell clones expanding and contracting after mild COVID-19 in a couple of donors were tracked by longitudinal TCRalpha and TCRbeta repertoire sequencing. The cohort was made up of two young adult volunteers, one female and one male, who were previously healthy. General conclusions and limits of the study: Contracting CD4+ clones were located mainly in the CM and EM memory subsets, whereas CD8+ clones were found to be enriched in EMRA. The second-wave clones that peaked on day 37 were not confirmed to be SARS-CoV-2 specific. Only two mild cases were covered in the study, and larger cohorts including severe cases with pre-infection samples were considered necessary. The detection of some responding clones in pre-infection memory suggests that pre-existing cross-reactive memory T cells joined the SARS-CoV-2 response. Clones contracting from day 15 to 85 had balanced CD4/CD8 phenotypes, while a second wave expanding from day 15 to 37 was biased towards CD4+.

Sequenced using an Illumina NovaSeq 6000. TCRalpha and TCRbeta cDNA libraries were constructed by 5'RACE with constant-segment primers, with sample barcodes and unique molecular identifiers being introduced. RNA was extracted from every sample with Trizol reagent. The libraries were amplified in two PCR steps, and the second step added a second sample barcode and Illumina TruSeq adapters. The libraries were sequenced on an Illumina NovaSeq using 2 x 150 bp paired-end reads. As for the authors' bioinformatics: With migec v1.2.7, reads were demultiplexed and then collapsed into UMI-guided consensus sequences. Using mixcr v2.1.11, the UMI consensuses were aligned to TRA and TRB V and J templates and assembled into clonotypes. A clonotype was counted as expanded or contracted only if both edgeR and NoisET called the change significant, with noise models trained on biological replicates. For edgeR calls, the thresholds were a false discovery rate-adjusted p below 0.01 and a log2 fold-change of 1. As an exploratory analysis of dynamics, max-normalized trajectories of the 1000 most abundant clonotypes were examined with PCA combined with hierarchical clustering. Separately sequenced CD4+ and CD8+ repertoires were used to assign a CD4 or CD8 phenotype to each responding clone. TCRdb reran the public reads through fastp at Q25 and MiXCR, keeping productive beta chains. Entries are consolidated by CDR3 protein sequence, retaining the most common genes and DNA. The V and J calls and clone size come from TCRdb's table, not from the authors' own analysis. This sample is represented by 45,000 to 55,000 distinct CDR3 sequences; approximately 9% of them were singletons. 10% to 15% of the sample rests with the top ten.

CDR1 and CDR2, looked up from the germline V gene, are SGHTA and FQGTGA. V is shortened by 6 bases, J by 0 bases, and the region joining them spans 8 bases. The CDR3 sequence holds 13 residues, the cysteine and phenylalanine included. This entry keeps only the CDR3 DNA: 39 bases, framed from base 1. Ficoll-Paque density gradient centrifugation was used to isolate PBMCs. Sequences were obtained from PBMCs or a T cell subset sorted from them (not recorded which). The chain was built from TRBV7-3 and TRBJ1-1, with no D gene named confidently. The clonotype originates from an adult woman who had mild COVID-19 (a few samples of this study predate the infection). The sample titles of this study are shuffled in the database, so cell type and time point are left out; the donor was told from shared clones. The CDR3 has the sequence CASRSRLNTEAFF. The sequence in DNA is TGTGCCAGCAGATCCAGGCTGAACACTGAAGCTTTCTTT.